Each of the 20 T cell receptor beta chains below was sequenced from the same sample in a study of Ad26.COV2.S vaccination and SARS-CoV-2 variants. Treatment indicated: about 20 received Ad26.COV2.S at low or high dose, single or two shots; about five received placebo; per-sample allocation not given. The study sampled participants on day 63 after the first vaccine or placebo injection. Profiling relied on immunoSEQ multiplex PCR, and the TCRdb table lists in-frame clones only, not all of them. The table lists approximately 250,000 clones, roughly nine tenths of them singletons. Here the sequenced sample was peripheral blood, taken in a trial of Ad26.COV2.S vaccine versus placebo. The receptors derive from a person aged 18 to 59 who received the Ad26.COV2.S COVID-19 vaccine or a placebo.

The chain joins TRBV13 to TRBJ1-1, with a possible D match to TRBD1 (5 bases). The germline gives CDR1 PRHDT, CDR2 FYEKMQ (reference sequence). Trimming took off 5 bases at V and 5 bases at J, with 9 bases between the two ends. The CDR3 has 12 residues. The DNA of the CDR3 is TGTGCCAGCAGCCCTCACAGGACTGAAGCTTTCTTT. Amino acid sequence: CASSPHRTEAFF.

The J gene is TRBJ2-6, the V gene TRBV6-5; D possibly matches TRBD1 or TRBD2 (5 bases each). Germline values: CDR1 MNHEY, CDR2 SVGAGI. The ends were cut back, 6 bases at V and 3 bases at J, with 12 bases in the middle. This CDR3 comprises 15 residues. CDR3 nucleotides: TGTGCCAGCAGGCGGCCAGGGAGTGGGGCCAACGTCCTGACTTTC. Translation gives CASRRPGSGANVLTF.

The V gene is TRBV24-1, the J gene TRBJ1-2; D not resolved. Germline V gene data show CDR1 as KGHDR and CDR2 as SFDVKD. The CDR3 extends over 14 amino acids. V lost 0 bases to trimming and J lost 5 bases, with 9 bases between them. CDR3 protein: CATSDLSSEYGYTF. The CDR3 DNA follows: TGTGCCACCAGTGATTTGTCATCAGAGTATGGCTACACCTTC.

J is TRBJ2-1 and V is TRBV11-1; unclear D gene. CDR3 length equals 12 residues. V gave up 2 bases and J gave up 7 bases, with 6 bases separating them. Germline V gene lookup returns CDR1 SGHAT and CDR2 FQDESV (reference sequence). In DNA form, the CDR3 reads TGTGCCAGCAGCTTAATTTCGAATGAGCAGTTCTTC. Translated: CASSLISNEQFF.

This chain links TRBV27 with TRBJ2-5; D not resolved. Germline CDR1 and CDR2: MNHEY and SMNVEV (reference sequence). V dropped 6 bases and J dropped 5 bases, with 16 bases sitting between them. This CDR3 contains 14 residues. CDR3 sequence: CASSLYPALETQYF. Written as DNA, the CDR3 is TGTGCCAGCAGCCTTTACCCGGCTCTGGAGACCCAGTACTTC.

The CDR3 sequence: CASSQAAGRNEQFF. The DNA for the CDR3 is TGCGCCAGCAGCCAAGCAGCGGGCCGCAATGAGCAGTTCTTC. The rearrangement joins TRBV4-3 to TRBJ2-1, with D possibly TRBD2 on 6 matching bases. CDR3 length equals 14 residues. Germline assignment: CDR1 LGHNA and CDR2 YSLEER. V was trimmed by 1 base and J by 6 bases, leaving 10 bases between them.

CDR3 bases: TGTGCCAGCCGGGACAGGGGGCCTGGTCAGCCCCAGCATTTT. Residues: CASRDRGPGQPQHF. The chain couples TRBV6-5 to TRBJ1-5; 12 bases match TRBD1. CDR1 and CDR2 from the germline V gene are MNHEY and SVGAGI. V lost 8 bases to trimming and J lost 6 bases; unmatched junction nucleotides: 5. The CDR3 is made up of 14 amino acids.

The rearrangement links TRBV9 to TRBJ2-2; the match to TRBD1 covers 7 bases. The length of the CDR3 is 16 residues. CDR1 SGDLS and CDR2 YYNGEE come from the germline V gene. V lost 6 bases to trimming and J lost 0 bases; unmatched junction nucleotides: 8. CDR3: CASTSDRPTNTGELFF. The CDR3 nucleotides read TGTGCCAGCACCTCGGACAGGCCGACGAACACCGGGGAGCTGTTTTTT.

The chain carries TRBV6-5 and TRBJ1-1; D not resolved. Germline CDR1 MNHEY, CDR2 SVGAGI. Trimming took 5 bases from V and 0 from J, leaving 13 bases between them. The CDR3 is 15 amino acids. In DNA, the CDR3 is TGTGCCAGCAGTCTGACTTGGAATTTGAACACTGAAGCTTTCTTT. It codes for CASSLTWNLNTEAFF.

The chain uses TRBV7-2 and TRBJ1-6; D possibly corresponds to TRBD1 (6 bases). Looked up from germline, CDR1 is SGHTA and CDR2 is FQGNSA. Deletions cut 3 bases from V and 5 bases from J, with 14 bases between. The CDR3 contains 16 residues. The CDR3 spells CASSLRTAPNNSPLHF. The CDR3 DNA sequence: TGTGCCAGCAGCTTGCGGACAGCCCCTAATAATTCACCCCTCCACTTT.

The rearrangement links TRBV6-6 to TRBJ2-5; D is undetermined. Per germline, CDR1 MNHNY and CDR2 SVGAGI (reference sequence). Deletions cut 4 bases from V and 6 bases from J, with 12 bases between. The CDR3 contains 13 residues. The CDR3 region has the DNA TGTGCCAGCAGTTTTGCAGAGGCGCAGACCCAGTACTTC. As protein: CASSFAEAQTQYF.

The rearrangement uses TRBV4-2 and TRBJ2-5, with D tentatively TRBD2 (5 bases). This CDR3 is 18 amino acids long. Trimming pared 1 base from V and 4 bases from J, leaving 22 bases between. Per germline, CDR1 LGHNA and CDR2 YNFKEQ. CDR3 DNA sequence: TGTGCCAGCAGCCAAGGGGCGGCGACTACATCTTGGCGAGAGACCCAGTACTTC. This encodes CASSQGAATTSWRETQYF.

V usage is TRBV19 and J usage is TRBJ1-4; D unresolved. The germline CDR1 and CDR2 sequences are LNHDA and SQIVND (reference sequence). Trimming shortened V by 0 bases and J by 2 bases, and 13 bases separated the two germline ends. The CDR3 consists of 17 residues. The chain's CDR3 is CASSIERTRWTNEKLFF. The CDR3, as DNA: TGTGCCAGTAGTATAGAGCGAACGCGGTGGACTAATGAAAAACTGTTTTTT.

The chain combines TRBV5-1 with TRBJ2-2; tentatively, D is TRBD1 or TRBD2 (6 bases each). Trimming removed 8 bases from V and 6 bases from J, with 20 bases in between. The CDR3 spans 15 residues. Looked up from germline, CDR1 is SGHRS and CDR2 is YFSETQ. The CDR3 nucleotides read TGCGCCAGTACGGTGGACCAAAGGGGGGCCGGGGAGCTGTTTTTT. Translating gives CASTVDQRGAGELFF.

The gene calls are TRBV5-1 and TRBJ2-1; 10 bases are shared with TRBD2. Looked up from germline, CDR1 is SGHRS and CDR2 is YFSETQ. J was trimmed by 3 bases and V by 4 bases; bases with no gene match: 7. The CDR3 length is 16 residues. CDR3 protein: CASSTRLAGDYNEQFF. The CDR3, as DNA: TGCGCCAGCAGCACCAGACTAGCGGGCGACTACAATGAGCAGTTCTTC.

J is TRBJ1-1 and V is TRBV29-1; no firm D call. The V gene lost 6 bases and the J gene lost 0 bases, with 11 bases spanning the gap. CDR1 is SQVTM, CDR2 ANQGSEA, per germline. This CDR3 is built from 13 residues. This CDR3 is CSVARKMNTEAFF. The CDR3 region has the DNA TGCAGCGTCGCTCGGAAGATGAACACTGAAGCTTTCTTT.

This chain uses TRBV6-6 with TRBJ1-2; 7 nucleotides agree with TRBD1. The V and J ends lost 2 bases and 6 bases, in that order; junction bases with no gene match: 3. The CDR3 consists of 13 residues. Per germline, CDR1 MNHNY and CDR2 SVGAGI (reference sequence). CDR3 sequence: CASSYETGNGYTF. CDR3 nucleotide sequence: TGTGCCAGCAGTTACGAGACAGGGAATGGCTACACCTTC.

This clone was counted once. The CDR3 DNA reads TGTGCTAGTGGTTTGGCGTACGGTAGAGAGACCCAGTACTTC. Translated, it gives CASGLAYGRETQYF. The gene calls are TRBV12-5 and TRBJ2-5; no reliable D call. The V and J ends lost 1 base and 4 bases respectively, with 10 bases between them. CDR1 LGHNT and CDR2 FRNRAP come from the germline V gene. The CDR3 has 14 amino acids.

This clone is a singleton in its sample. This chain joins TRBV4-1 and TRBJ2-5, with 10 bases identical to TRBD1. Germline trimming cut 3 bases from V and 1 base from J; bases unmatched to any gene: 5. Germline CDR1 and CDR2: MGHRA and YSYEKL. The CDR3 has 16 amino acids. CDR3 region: CASSQGQGILQETQYF. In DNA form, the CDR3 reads TGCGCCAGCAGCCAGGGACAGGGGATACTCCAAGAGACCCAGTACTTC.

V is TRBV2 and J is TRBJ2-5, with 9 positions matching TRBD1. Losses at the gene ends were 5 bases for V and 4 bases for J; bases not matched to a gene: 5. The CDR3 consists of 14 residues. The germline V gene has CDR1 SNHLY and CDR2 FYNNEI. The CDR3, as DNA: TGTGCCAGCAGTTTGGACAGGGGTCCAGAGACCCAGTACTTC. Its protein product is CASSLDRGPETQYF.